Listed here is a single T cell receptor beta chain. These data originate in a study of technical replicates of blood from several donors. Sequencing was performed with immunoSEQ multiplex PCR; in TCRdb, only in-frame clones are kept and a portion is missing. Among about 100,000 clones listed, approximately 95% were seen once. The sequenced sample was T cells isolated from PBMCs. This receptor was obtained from a human donor in good health.

CDR3 protein: CASSYGQIYGYTF. The CDR3 nucleotides are TGTGCCAGCAGTTACGGGCAGATTTATGGCTACACCTTC. V gene TRBV6-5 combines with J gene TRBJ1-2; D gene ambiguous. Deletions cut 2 bases from V and 5 bases from J, with 9 bases between. CDR3 length equals 13 residues. CDR1 and CDR2 from the germline V gene are MNHEY and SVGAGI.